This TCR beta chain was sequenced in a study of T cell responses to AZD1222 COVID-19 vaccine. Regarding the study as a whole: Reportedly, nearly half of unique spike TCRs recognized epitopes outside B.1.351/B.1.1.7 mutations. Repertoire sampling was restricted to post-peak T cell response timepoints. Spike-specific TCR depth and breadth grew after two AZD1222 doses.

Looked up from germline, CDR1 is MNHEY and CDR2 is SMNVEV (reference sequence). The CDR3 spans 15 residues. With V trimmed by 2 bases and J by 8 bases, 3 bases remained unmatched. As to this clone: Its antigen is unknown.

TCRdb keeps only in-frame clones here, not all; method: immunoSEQ multiplex PCR. The data contain about 45,000 clones, 70% to 90% of them singletons. The rearrangement links TRBV27 to TRBJ2-1; TRBD2 agrees at 13 bases. The sequences come from peripheral blood, collected 28 days after the second AZD1222 dose. This TCR was recovered from an adult who received the AZD1222 COVID-19 vaccine. In nucleotides, the CDR3 is TGTGCCAGCAGTTTAGGACTAGCGGGAGCCTATGAGCAGTTCTTC. Protein sequence: CASSLGLAGAYEQFF.